The 26 T cell receptor beta chains presented below share a single source sample, sequenced in a study of OX40 agonist ivuxolimab in advanced cancers. Repertoires were generated with immunoSEQ multiplex PCR, while TCRdb's copy carries only in-frame clones and drops some. The sample records over 55,000 clones, nearly 90% being singletons. Sequencing was performed on CD4+ or CD8+ T cells sorted from blood, taken in a trial of the OX40 agonist ivuxolimab. All receptors derive from an adult with an advanced solid tumor such as melanoma, head and neck, liver or kidney cancer.

The V gene is TRBV27, the J gene TRBJ1-2, with D possibly being TRBD1 (6 bases). V gave up 7 bases and J gave up 7 bases, with 28 bases separating them. The CDR3 covers 17 residues. Germline assignment: CDR1 MNHEY and CDR2 SMNVEV (reference sequence). Written as DNA, the CDR3 is TGTGCCAGCACCTCGGGGACACAGGGCCTAAATATGTTTGGCTACACCTTC. Translating it yields CASTSGTQGLNMFGYTF.

The J gene is TRBJ1-3, the V gene TRBV27, with D perhaps TRBD1 (6 bases). The ends were cut back, 8 bases at V and 4 bases at J, with 18 bases in the middle. This CDR3 is 15 amino acids long. Germline V gene data show CDR1 as MNHEY and CDR2 as SMNVEV (reference sequence). The CDR3 here is CASGPSGGQGNTIYF. The CDR3 DNA is TGTGCCAGCGGACCTTCGGGGGGCCAGGGAAACACCATATATTTT.

CDR3 bases: TGTGCCACCAGCAGAGATAGGGGTTCCAACTATGGCTACACCTTC. It yields the protein CATSRDRGSNYGYTF. V gene TRBV15 combines with J gene TRBJ1-2; TRBD1 might be the D (5 bases). The germline CDR1 and CDR2 sequences are LNHNV and YYDKDF (reference sequence). CDR3 length: 15 amino acids. Deletions cut 0 bases from V and 2 bases from J, with 10 bases between.

The rearrangement links TRBV7-9 to TRBJ2-7; 8 bases agree with TRBD1. The V gene end was trimmed by 1 base and the J gene end by 4 bases; junction bases not matched to a gene: 6. This CDR3 has 15 residues. CDR1 SEHNR and CDR2 FQNEAQ come from the germline V gene (reference sequence). CDR3 residues: CASSLVGQALYEQYF. CDR3 DNA: TGTGCCAGCAGCTTAGTGGGACAGGCGTTATACGAGCAGTACTTC.

The CDR3 spells CASSLVGSSYNEQFF. The CDR3 bases are TGTGCCAGCAGTTTAGTTGGGAGCTCCTACAATGAGCAGTTCTTC. The chain links TRBV27 to TRBJ2-1, with TRBD2 as a possible D gene (5 bases). The V and J ends lost 2 bases and 0 bases respectively, with 8 bases between them. This CDR3 is built from 15 residues. The germline CDR1 and CDR2 sequences are MNHEY and SMNVEV (reference sequence).

V is TRBV6-1 and J is TRBJ2-1; 10 nucleotides match TRBD2. The CDR3 has 17 residues. Germline CDR1 is MNHNS and CDR2 is SASEGT. V lost 2 bases and J lost 3; bases outside the gene matches: 7. The CDR3 region has the DNA TGTGCCAGCAGTGAAACTAGGACTAGCGGTTTCTACAATGAGCAGTTCTTC. Translated, it gives CASSETRTSGFYNEQFF.

The genes are TRBV7-8 and TRBJ2-1; unclear D gene. Trimming cost V 1 base and J 10 bases, with 8 bases left between them. CDR1 and CDR2 (germline): SGHVS, FQNEAQ. The CDR3 is 12 amino acids. As DNA, the CDR3 is TGTGCCAGCAGCTTAGAGTCAAGGGAGCAGTTCTTC. Protein: CASSLESREQFF. Full variable domain (missing parts from reference TRBV7-8 and TRBJ2-1): GAGVSQSPRYKVAKRGQDVALRCDPISGHVSLFWYQQALGQGPEFLTYFQNEAQLDKSGLPSDRFFAERPEGSVSTLKIQRTQQEDSAVYLCASSLESREQFFGPGTRLTVL.

The genes are TRBV7-9 and TRBJ1-2, with 10 bases fitting TRBD1. The CDR3 totals 15 residues. The J segment lost 4 bases and the V segment lost 3 bases, leaving 5 bases of the junction unmatched. The germline CDR1 and CDR2 sequences are SEHNR and FQNEAQ (reference sequence). The CDR3 DNA is TGTGCCAGCAGCTTCCCGACAGGGGGCACCTATGGCTACACCTTC. It specifies CASSFPTGGTYGYTF.

The chain carries TRBV2 and TRBJ1-1, with a possible D match to TRBD1 (5 bases). This CDR3 has 14 amino acids. Trimming left V 7 bases short and J 0 bases short, with 12 bases between. Germline V lookup: CDR1 SNHLY, CDR2 FYNNEI. CDR3 loop: CASTRGTMNTEAFF. The DNA for the CDR3 is TGTGCCAGCACTAGGGGAACCATGAACACTGAAGCTTTCTTT.

The chain combines TRBV7-8 with TRBJ2-5; TRBD2 might be the D (5 bases). Germline V CDR1 and CDR2: SGHVS, FQNEAQ. Trimming shortened V by 5 bases and J by 4 bases, and 23 bases separated the two germline ends. The CDR3 sequence is 17 residues long. Here the CDR3 reads CASSPTGLGQVGETQYF. CDR3 bases: TGTGCCAGCAGCCCCACGGGATTGGGCCAGGTCGGAGAGACCCAGTACTTC.

The rearrangement uses TRBV2 and TRBJ2-1, with TRBD1 matching over 7 bases. V lost 4 bases to trimming and J lost 7 bases; unmatched junction nucleotides: 10. This CDR3 contains 15 residues. Germline V gene sequence: CDR1 SNHLY, CDR2 FYNNEI. CDR3 nucleotide sequence: TGTGCCAGCAGTGGGAGACAGGGTAATGAGAATGAGCAGTTCTTC. Translating it yields CASSGRQGNENEQFF.

The V gene is TRBV7-6, the J gene TRBJ1-1, with D possibly TRBD1 on 6 matching bases. The CDR3 length is 14 residues. CDR1 and CDR2 (germline): SGHVS, FNYEAQ. With 5 bases removed from V and 1 base from J, the gap between germline ends came to 11 bases. Here the CDR3 reads CASSRGGANTEAFF. The DNA of the CDR3 is TGTGCCAGCAGCCGAGGGGGTGCGAACACTGAAGCTTTCTTT. Based on the CDR3 plus reference TRBV7-6 and TRBJ1-1, the full variable domain is GAGVSQSPRYKVTKRGQDVALRCDPISGHVSLYWYRQALGQGPEFLTYFNYEAQQDKSGLPNDRFSAERPEGSISTLTIQRTEQRDSAMYRCASSRGGANTEAFFGQGTRLTVV.

Remarks on this clone: Additional DNA sequences in this sample encode the identical CDR3. The chain has TRBV7-9 and TRBJ2-2; tentatively, D is TRBD1 or TRBD2 (5 bases each). The germline V gene encodes CDR1 SEHNR and CDR2 FQNEAQ (reference sequence). Trimming took off 6 bases at V and 2 bases at J, with 16 bases between the two ends. The CDR3 spans 16 residues. CDR3 DNA sequence: TGTGCCAGCAGTCCGACCGGGACCCGTAACACCGGGGAGCTGTTTTTT. It specifies CASSPTGTRNTGELFF.

This clone occurred once. The chain joins TRBV15 to TRBJ1-5; no clear D gene. Germline V gives CDR1 LNHNV, CDR2 YYDKDF (reference sequence). V lost 1 base, J lost 0 bases, and 7 bases lay in between. The CDR3 spans 15 residues. CDR3 nucleotide sequence: TGTGCCACCAGCAGAGTTAGAGATAGCAATCAGCCCCAGCATTTT. Translating gives CATSRVRDSNQPQHF.

This clone has only a few counts. This chain joins TRBV19 and TRBJ2-3; D is uncertain. V dropped 5 bases and J dropped 1 base, with 4 bases sitting between them. The germline gives CDR1 LNHDA, CDR2 SQIVND (reference sequence). This CDR3 region has 12 residues. CDR3 sequence (DNA): TGTGCCAGTAGTTCCGGCACAGATACGCAGTATTTT. Protein sequence: CASSSGTDTQYF.

This chain uses TRBV6-1 with TRBJ2-1; D remains ambiguous. The CDR3 has 14 amino acids. Trimming cost V 2 bases and J 6 bases, with 11 bases left between them. Germline lookup yields CDR1 MNHNS and CDR2 SASEGT. Written as DNA, the CDR3 is TGTGCCAGCAGTGAAATGGACCCTTCCAATGAGCAGTTCTTC. Protein: CASSEMDPSNEQFF.

This clone was detected only a few times. The chain couples TRBV7-8 to TRBJ2-3; 7 bases line up with TRBD2. Germline CDR1 and CDR2: SGHVS and FQNEAQ. The V segment lost 4 bases and the J segment 3 bases; nucleotides outside the gene matches: 16. CDR3 length: 18 residues. CDR3 sequence reads: CASSSPAFTGGGTDTQYF. The CDR3 DNA reads TGTGCCAGCAGCTCGCCAGCATTCACGGGAGGAGGGACAGATACGCAGTATTTT.

The chain couples TRBV5-5 to TRBJ2-1, with 13 bases fitting TRBD2. The CDR3 has 16 amino acids. Germline V lookup: CDR1 SGHKS, CDR2 YYEKEE (reference sequence). J gave up 8 bases and V 3 bases, and 8 bases lay outside the gene matches. CDR3 sequence: CASSSGLAGRSDEQFF. DNA for the CDR3: TGTGCCAGCAGCTCGGGACTAGCGGGAAGATCCGATGAGCAGTTCTTC.

This chain joins TRBV5-1 and TRBJ1-1, with D hard to call. The V and J ends lost 4 bases and 1 base respectively, with 11 bases between them. CDR3 length equals 14 residues. Germline assignment: CDR1 SGHRS and CDR2 YFSETQ. The CDR3 here is CASSLTNPNTEAFF. The CDR3 region has the DNA TGCGCCAGCAGCCTGACCAATCCGAACACTGAAGCTTTCTTT.

The CDR3 spells CASSLRGQGSGSPLHF. CDR3 nucleotide sequence: TGCGCCAGCAGCTTGAGGGGACAGGGGTCAGGTTCACCCCTCCACTTT. The chain carries TRBV5-1 and TRBJ1-6; 10 bases line up with TRBD1. Germline CDR1 and CDR2: SGHRS and YFSETQ. V lost 1 base to trimming and J lost 9 bases; unmatched junction nucleotides: 7. The CDR3 contains 16 residues.

The CDR3 sequence is CASKTGEGHGYTF. CDR3 coding DNA: TGTGCCAGCAAAACCGGAGAAGGGCATGGCTACACCTTC. The chain joins TRBV6-6 to TRBJ1-2; no firm D call. V was clipped by 7 bases and J by 6 bases, with 15 bases between them. Germline V gives CDR1 MNHNY, CDR2 SVGAGI (reference sequence). The CDR3 has 13 residues.

The J gene is TRBJ2-7, the V gene TRBV6-5, with D tentatively TRBD1 (6 bases). Deletions cut 4 bases from V and 6 bases from J, with 13 bases between. Looked up from germline, CDR1 is MNHEY and CDR2 is SVGAGI. CDR3 length equals 13 residues. DNA for the CDR3: TGTGCCAGCAGTTCCGGGACACCGGGCGAGCAGTACTTC. As protein: CASSSGTPGEQYF.

The V gene is TRBV25-1, the J gene TRBJ2-7, with D possibly being TRBD1 or TRBD2 (6 bases each). V shed 7 bases and J shed 0 bases, with 13 bases lying between them. The CDR3 spans 14 residues. Germline V gene data show CDR1 as MGHDK and CDR2 as SYGVNS. This CDR3 is CASKEGGPSYEQYF. The CDR3 DNA follows: TGTGCCAGCAAAGAGGGGGGACCCTCCTACGAGCAGTACTTC.

This clone rates as medium-sized. This chain uses TRBV27 with TRBJ1-1; TRBD1 aligns across 7 bases. Losses at the gene ends were 5 bases for V and 4 bases for J; bases not matched to a gene: 13. Per the germline V gene, CDR1 is MNHEY and CDR2 is SMNVEV (reference sequence). The CDR3 contains 16 residues. CDR3 nucleotides: TGTGCCAGCAGTGTAACAGGGGCGCGGTTAGGCACTGAAGCTTTCTTT. Translation gives CASSVTGARLGTEAFF.

The V call is TRBV19, the J call TRBJ2-1; tentatively, D is TRBD2 (5 bases). The germline V and J ends were trimmed by 7 bases and 3 bases, with 7 bases remaining between them. The CDR3 runs to 12 residues. Germline CDR1 LNHDA, CDR2 SQIVND (reference sequence). For the CDR3, the DNA is TGTGCCAGTAAGGCGGGCTACAATGAGCAGTTCTTC. Amino acid sequence: CASKAGYNEQFF. Full variable domain (remainder filled in from reference TRBV19 and TRBJ2-1): DGGITQSPKYLFRKEGQNVTLSCEQNLNHDAMYWYRQDPGQGLRLIYYSQIVNDFQKGDIAEGYSVSREKKESFPLTVTSAQKNPTAFYLCASKAGYNEQFFGPGTRLTVL.

The chain links TRBV6-4 to TRBJ2-2; 11 bases map to TRBD2. V lost 8 bases, J lost 2 bases, and 7 bases stayed unmatched. Germline lookup yields CDR1 MRHNA and CDR2 SNTAGT. The CDR3 is made up of 16 amino acids. CDR3 in amino acids: CASRKTSGTNTGELFF. Written as DNA, the CDR3 is TGTGCCAGCCGGAAGACTAGCGGGACTAACACCGGGGAGCTGTTTTTT.